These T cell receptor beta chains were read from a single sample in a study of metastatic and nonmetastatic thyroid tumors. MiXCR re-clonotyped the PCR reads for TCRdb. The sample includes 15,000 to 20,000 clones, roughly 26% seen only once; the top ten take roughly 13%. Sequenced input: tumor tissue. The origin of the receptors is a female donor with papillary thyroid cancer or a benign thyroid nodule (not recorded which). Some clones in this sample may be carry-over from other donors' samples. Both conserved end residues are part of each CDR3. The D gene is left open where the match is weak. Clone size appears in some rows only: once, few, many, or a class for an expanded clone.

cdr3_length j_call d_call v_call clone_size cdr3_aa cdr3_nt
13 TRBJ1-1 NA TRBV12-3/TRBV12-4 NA CASTDYQNTEAFF TGTGCCAGCACCGACTATCAGAACACTGAAGCTTTCTTT
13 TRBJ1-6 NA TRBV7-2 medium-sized CASSLKNNSPLHF TGTGCCAGCAGCTTAAAGAATAATTCACCCCTCCACTTT
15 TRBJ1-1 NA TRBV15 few CATSRVTGIDTEAFF TGTGCCACCAGCAGAGTCACCGGGATTGACACTGAAGCTTTCTTT
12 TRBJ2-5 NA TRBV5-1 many CASSLFQETQYF TGCGCCAGCAGCTTGTTCCAAGAGACCCAGTACTTC
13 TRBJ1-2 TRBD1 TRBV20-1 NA CSADPGGDYGYTF TGCAGTGCTGATCCAGGGGGGGACTATGGCTACACCTTC
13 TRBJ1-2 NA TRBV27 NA CASSLTVAYGYTF TGTGCCAGCAGTTTAACAGTAGCTTATGGCTACACCTTC
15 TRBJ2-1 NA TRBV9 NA CASSASGGPSNEQFF TGTGCCAGCAGCGCCTCGGGGGGCCCCAGCAATGAGCAGTTCTTC
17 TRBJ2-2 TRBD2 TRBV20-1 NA CSARDVGLAGYTGELFF TGCAGTGCTAGAGATGTAGGGCTAGCGGGCTACACCGGGGAGCTGTTTTTT
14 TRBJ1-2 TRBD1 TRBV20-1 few CSARPGQGVDGYTF TGCAGTGCTAGACCGGGACAGGGAGTGGATGGCTACACCTTC
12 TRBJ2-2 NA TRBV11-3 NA CASRRVGGELFF TGTGCCAGCAGGCGAGTTGGAGGGGAGCTGTTTTTT
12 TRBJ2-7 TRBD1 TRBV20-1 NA CSVRGQGYEQYF TGCAGTGTTCGTGGACAGGGCTACGAGCAGTACTTC
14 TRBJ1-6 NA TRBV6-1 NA CASSDLGRNSPLHF TGTGCCAGCAGTGACCTCGGCCGGAATTCACCCCTCCACTTT
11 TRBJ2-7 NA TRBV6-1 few CASTGGREQYF TGTGCCAGCACTGGGGGGAGAGAGCAGTACTTC
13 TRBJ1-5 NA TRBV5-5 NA CASSPTVTQPQHF TGTGCCAGCAGCCCGACGGTGACTCAGCCCCAGCATTTT
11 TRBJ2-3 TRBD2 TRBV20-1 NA CSGGGRDTQYF TGCAGTGGGGGGGGTCGAGATACGCAGTATTTT
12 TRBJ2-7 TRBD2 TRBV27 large CASRGGSYEQYF TGTGCATCACGGGGGGGATCCTACGAGCAGTACTTC
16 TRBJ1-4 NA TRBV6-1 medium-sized CASSGSSSGEGEKLFF TGTGCCAGCAGTGGAAGCTCTAGCGGGGAGGGCGAAAAACTGTTTTTT
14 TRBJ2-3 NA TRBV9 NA CASSFTYRGGTQYF TGTGCCAGCAGCTTCACTTACAGGGGAGGAACGCAGTATTTT
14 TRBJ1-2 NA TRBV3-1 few CASSQAGTEYGYTF TGTGCCAGCAGCCAGGCCGGGACCGAGTATGGCTACACCTTC
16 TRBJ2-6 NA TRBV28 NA CASKGMDRSGANVLTF TGTGCCAGCAAGGGCATGGACCGATCTGGGGCCAACGTCCTGACTTTC
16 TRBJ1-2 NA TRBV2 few CASRGVDDKFNYGYTF TGTGCCAGCAGAGGGGTCGATGATAAATTTAACTATGGCTACACCTTC